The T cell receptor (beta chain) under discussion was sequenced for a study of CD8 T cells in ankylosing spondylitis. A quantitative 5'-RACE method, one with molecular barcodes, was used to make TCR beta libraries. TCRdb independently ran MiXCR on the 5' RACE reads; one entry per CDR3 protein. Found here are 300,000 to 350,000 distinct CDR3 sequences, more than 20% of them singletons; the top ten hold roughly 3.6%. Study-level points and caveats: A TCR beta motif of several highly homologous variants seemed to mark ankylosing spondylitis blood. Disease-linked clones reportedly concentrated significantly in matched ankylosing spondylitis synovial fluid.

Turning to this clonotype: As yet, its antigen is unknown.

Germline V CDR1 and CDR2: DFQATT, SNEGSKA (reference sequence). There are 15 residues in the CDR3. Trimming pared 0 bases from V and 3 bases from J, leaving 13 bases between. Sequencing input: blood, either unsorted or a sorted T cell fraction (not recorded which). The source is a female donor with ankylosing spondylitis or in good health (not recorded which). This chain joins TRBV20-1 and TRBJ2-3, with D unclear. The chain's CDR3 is CSARDSRRSTDTQYF. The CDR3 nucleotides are TGCAGTGCTAGAGATAGCCGGAGATCAACAGATACGCAGTATTTT.